This TCR beta chain came from a study of cytomegalovirus exposure and HLA in healthy donors. The PCR had 60 Vbeta and 13 Jbeta primers. Using immunoSEQ multiplex PCR, the repertoire was profiled, and TCRdb retains in-frame clones only, with some absent. The table records 150,000 to 200,000 clones, roughly 80% of them present only once. Study-level results: Trimming of TCR beta V- and J-genes showed a link, identified in a later analysis, to a missense DCLRE1C variant.

V dropped 2 bases and J dropped 2; count of bases not matched to a gene: 1. The germline gives CDR1 SGHAT, CDR2 FQNNGV. The CDR3 loop spans 14 amino acids. In regard to this clone: Its target is not known.

This receptor was identified in a male donor in good health and CMV-seronegative. This chain links TRBV11-2 with TRBJ2-5; 8 nucleotides match TRBD1. Material: PBMCs. As DNA, the CDR3 is TGTGCCAGCAGCTTACGGGACAGGCAAGAGACCCAGTACTTC. Its translation: CASSLRDRQETQYF.